This T cell receptor beta chain was sequenced for a study of early T cells in non-severe SARS-CoV-2 infection. Overall study results and limits: There was a bias toward anti-spike CD8 responses in VDJdb matching, which missed private and CD4 specificities.

In this sample, this clonotype turned up a few times. Its target is not known. Attachment of unique molecular identifiers was made to individual cDNA molecules. TCRdb ran MiXCR on the 5' RACE reads and lists one entry per CDR3 protein. This sample yields more than 60,000 distinct CDR3 sequences, of which around 4.9% are seen a single time; approximately 5.4% belongs to the top ten. This CDR3 has 11 amino acids. Germline CDR1 reads SQVTM; CDR2 reads ANQGSEA. The chain recombines TRBV29-1 with TRBJ1-2; D call uncertain. This TCR was sampled from an adult who was a healthcare worker with PCR-confirmed SARS-CoV-2 infection or an uninfected control (not recorded which). The sample was whole blood. The CDR3 reads CRADSPHGYTF. The DNA for the CDR3 is TGCAGGGCAGATAGTCCCCATGGCTACACCTTC.